These T cell receptor beta chains were read from a single sample in a study of post-analysis software for immune sequencing data. TCRdb reprocessed the PCR reads with MiXCR, giving one entry per CDR3 protein. The table lists about 570,000 distinct CDR3 sequences, approximately 34% of them singletons. What was sequenced was blood. Receptors were obtained from a girl aged 2-17 years with multiple sclerosis. Both conserved end residues are part of each CDR3. The order of the fields is D gene, CDR3 length, V gene, J gene, clone size, CDR3 protein, CDR3 DNA. The D gene is left open where the match is weak. Not all rows give a size; the values are once, few, many and, for expanded clones, a class.

d_gene: TRBD1; len: 14; v_gene: TRBV10-3; j_gene: TRBJ1-5; abundance: .; CDR3aa: CAISTGVSNQPQHF; CDR3nt: TGTGCCATCAGTACAGGGGTTAGCAATCAGCCCCAGCATTTT
d_gene: TRBD2; len: 16; v_gene: TRBV9; j_gene: TRBJ2-7; abundance: few; CDR3aa: CASSMTGTSGTYEQYF; CDR3nt: TGTGCCAGCAGCATGACCGGGACTAGCGGAACCTACGAGCAGTACTTC
d_gene: TRBD1; len: 14; v_gene: TRBV20-1; j_gene: TRBJ1-2; abundance: few; CDR3aa: CSASTGESSGGYTF; CDR3nt: TGCAGTGCTTCGACAGGGGAGAGCTCGGGTGGCTACACCTTC
d_gene: .; len: 13; v_gene: TRBV3-1; j_gene: TRBJ1-1; abundance: .; CDR3aa: CASSPGVGIEAFF; CDR3nt: TGTGCCAGCAGCCCAGGGGTAGGGATTGAAGCTTTCTTT
d_gene: TRBD2; len: 13; v_gene: TRBV20-1; j_gene: TRBJ2-1; abundance: few; CDR3aa: CSAPRTSAGEQFF; CDR3nt: TGCAGTGCTCCACGGACTAGCGCCGGTGAGCAGTTCTTC
d_gene: TRBD2; len: 14; v_gene: TRBV6-6; j_gene: TRBJ2-5; abundance: .; CDR3aa: CASSERGDEETQYF; CDR3nt: TGTGCCAGCAGCGAGCGGGGGGACGAAGAGACCCAGTACTTC
d_gene: .; len: 13; v_gene: TRBV28; j_gene: TRBJ2-7; abundance: few; CDR3aa: CASSFSSSYEQYF; CDR3nt: TGTGCCAGCAGTTTTTCTAGCTCCTACGAGCAGTACTTC
d_gene: .; len: 15; v_gene: TRBV14; j_gene: TRBJ2-1; abundance: few; CDR3aa: CASSQELRRADEQFF; CDR3nt: TGTGCCAGCAGCCAAGAGTTGAGGCGAGCTGATGAGCAGTTCTTC
d_gene: TRBD1; len: 13; v_gene: TRBV20-1; j_gene: TRBJ1-4; abundance: .; CDR3aa: CSAKTGGGEKLFF; CDR3nt: TGCAGTGCTAAAACAGGGGGTGGAGAAAAACTGTTTTTT
d_gene: .; len: 17; v_gene: TRBV7-2; j_gene: TRBJ2-3; abundance: .; CDR3aa: CASRLLPGTDRTDTQYF; CDR3nt: TGTGCCAGCAGATTACTCCCAGGGACGGATCGCACAGATACGCAGTATTTT
d_gene: .; len: 15; v_gene: TRBV29-1; j_gene: TRBJ2-3; abundance: .; CDR3aa: CSVLARGLYTDTQYF; CDR3nt: TGCAGCGTTCTGGCGCGGGGGCTTTACACAGATACGCAGTATTTT